This TCR beta chain stems from a study of vaccination and CD4 T cells after COVID-19. Study overall: Overlapping spike peptides served as the stimulus for the cells. These peptides came from SARS-CoV-2 and from the common cold coronaviruses HCoV-NL63, HCoV-OC43 and HCoV-229E.

The CDR3 totals 16 residues. Trimming stripped 3 bases from V and 4 bases from J, with 19 bases between. Germline V gene lookup returns CDR1 DFQATT and CDR2 SNEGSKA (reference sequence). Concerning this clonotype: The antigen is not known.

Findings of the study overall: The median SARS-CoV-2-reactive clonotype number increased from around 21 to 38, without statistical significance.

CD4+ T cells that had been cultured provided DNA sequenced with the Oncomine TCR Beta short-read assay. Genomic DNA was isolated from cultured CD4+ T cells. One entry per CDR3 protein, called by TCRdb with MiXCR from the PCR reads. The sample yields under 8,500 distinct CDR3 sequences, less than 55% seen once. This sample's treatment: roughly ten-day PBMC culture with coronavirus spike peptide pools or control peptides (ViraFEST assay). It was before the COVID-19 pandemic (2011-2018) that the unexposed donor's CD4+ T cells were collected. Antigen-specific T cell expansion with peptide pools preceded TCR sequencing in the ViraFEST approach.

This TCR was sampled from a human donor in good health. The sequenced material came from CD4+ T cells from blood, cultured in vitro. The chain is built from TRBV20-1 and TRBJ1-5, with TRBD1 as a possible D gene (5 bases). The CDR3: CSASNIQGLTNQPQHF. DNA of the CDR3: TGCAGTGCTAGTAACATTCAGGGATTGACTAATCAGCCCCAGCATTTT.